A single sample gave rise to the 21 T cell receptor beta chains below, sequenced in a study of shared clonotypes between healthy human individuals. Clones were read by immunoSEQ multiplex PCR, and TCRdb kept only the in-frame ones, dropping some. This table holds more than 2,000,000 clones, just over 90% found once. The sample comprised naive CD4+ T cells sorted from blood. The subset denotes: CD45RA+ positively selected. These receptors all stem from a man aged 18 to 29 in good health.

This sequence joins TRBV6-5 and TRBJ2-7; possible D gene TRBD1, 6 bases. CDR1 and CDR2 from the germline V gene are MNHEY and SVGAGI. CDR3 length: 14 amino acids. Between the trimmed V and J ends, which lost 5 bases and 3 bases, there was a span of 14 bases. The CDR3 here is CASSQQGWGYEQYF. In nucleotides, the CDR3 is TGTGCCAGCAGTCAACAGGGATGGGGCTACGAGCAGTACTTC.

This clone showed up just once. This CDR3 is also generated by other DNA sequences in the sample. This chain links TRBV29-1 with TRBJ2-5, with D uncertain. CDR1 and CDR2 from the germline V gene are SQVTM and ANQGSEA. Deletions cut 4 bases from V and 2 bases from J, with 2 bases between. The CDR3 consists of 10 residues. The CDR3: CSVGQETQYF. CDR3 DNA sequence: TGCAGCGTTGGACAAGAGACCCAGTACTTC.

The chain carries TRBV5-1 and TRBJ2-7; 7 nucleotides align to TRBD2. J lost 4 bases, V lost 4 bases, and 8 bases had no gene match. CDR1 is SGHRS, CDR2 YFSETQ, per germline. This CDR3 has 14 amino acids. This chain's CDR3 is CASSPETSRYEQYF. Written as DNA, the CDR3 is TGCGCCAGCAGCCCTGAGACTAGCCGGTACGAGCAGTACTTC. Complete variable domain (other parts from reference TRBV5-1 and TRBJ2-7): KAGVTQTPRYLIKTRGQQVTLSCSPISGHRSVSWYQQTPGQGLQFLFEYFSETQRNKGNFPGRFSGRQFSNSRSEMNVSTLELGDSALYLCASSPETSRYEQYFGPGTRLTVT.

V and J are TRBV7-9 and TRBJ2-7; D assignment may be TRBD1 or TRBD2 (6 bases each). V lost 0 bases and J 3 bases, leaving 9 bases between the germline ends. Germline V gene data show CDR1 as SEHNR and CDR2 as FQNEAQ (reference sequence). The CDR3 is 14 amino acids. CDR3 sequence reads: CASSLAQGLYEQYF. The CDR3, as DNA: TGTGCCAGCAGCTTAGCACAGGGACTCTACGAGCAGTACTTC.

The chain couples TRBV6-5 to TRBJ2-1, with D unclear. The CDR3 has 12 amino acids. Trimming cost V 7 bases and J 8 bases, with 12 bases left between them. Germline CDR1 reads MNHEY; CDR2 reads SVGAGI. CDR3 amino acids: CASTTTMDEQFF. DNA for the CDR3: TGTGCCAGCACCACCACTATGGATGAGCAGTTCTTC.

V and J are TRBV25-1 and TRBJ1-1; maybe TRBD1 (5 bases). The CDR3 runs to 13 residues. The ends were cut back, 3 bases at V and 3 bases at J, with 8 bases in the middle. Germline CDR1 reads MGHDK; CDR2 reads SYGVNS. The CDR3 region has the DNA TGTGCCAGCAGTGACAGGGCATACACTGAAGCTTTCTTT. Amino acids: CASSDRAYTEAFF.

The chain carries TRBV7-6 and TRBJ1-1; the D gene is possibly TRBD1 (6 bases). The V and J ends lost 0 bases and 1 base respectively, with 9 bases between them. CDR3 length: 15 residues. CDR1 and CDR2 (germline): SGHVS, FNYEAQ. The CDR3 nucleotides read TGTGCCAGCAGCTTAGCGCAGGGGAAGAACACTGAAGCTTTCTTT. Protein product: CASSLAQGKNTEAFF.

The rearrangement links TRBV6-5 to TRBJ2-5; D may be TRBD1 (6 bases). This CDR3 region has 14 residues. V lost 5 bases, J lost 4 bases, and 14 bases lay in between. Germline V lookup: CDR1 MNHEY, CDR2 SVGAGI. The DNA of the CDR3 is TGTGCCAGCAGTCAACAGGGCGCTGCAGAGACCCAGTACTTC. Encoded protein: CASSQQGAAETQYF.

The chain employs TRBV6-1 and TRBJ2-3, with D possibly matching TRBD2 (5 bases). This CDR3 region has 14 residues. Per the germline V gene, CDR1 is MNHNS and CDR2 is SASEGT. Trimming took 7 bases from V and 4 from J, leaving 15 bases between them. CDR3 region: CASNFGKKADTQYF. The CDR3 DNA reads as TGTGCCAGCAATTTCGGGAAGAAAGCAGATACGCAGTATTTT.

The rearrangement uses TRBV30 and TRBJ2-3, with D hard to call. The CDR3 length is 17 residues. V gave up 0 bases and J gave up 2 bases, with 18 bases separating them. Germline V gives CDR1 GTSNPN, CDR2 SVGIG (reference sequence). CDR3 amino acids: CAWSVSLRALDTDTQYF. CDR3 in DNA: TGTGCCTGGAGTGTATCCCTGCGCGCCCTAGACACAGATACGCAGTATTTT.

This chain links TRBV5-6 with TRBJ2-3, with unresolved D. Trimming removed 0 bases at V and 5 bases at J, with 10 bases between. From germline, CDR1 is SGHDT and CDR2 YYEEEE. The CDR3 loop spans 14 amino acids. CDR3 nucleotides: TGTGCCAGCAGCTTGGCGCCCCCCAGAGATACGCAGTATTTT. It yields the protein CASSLAPPRDTQYF. The full variable domain, rest sourced from reference TRBV5-6 and TRBJ2-3, is DAGVTQSPTHLIKTRGQQVTLRCSPKSGHDTVSWYQQALGQGPQFIFQYYEEEERQRGNFPDRFSGHQFPNYSSELNVNALLLGDSALYLCASSLAPPRDTQYFGPGTRLTVL.

V is TRBV7-9 and J is TRBJ2-1, with D possibly being TRBD2 (6 bases). CDR1 is SEHNR and CDR2 is FQNEAQ in the germline V gene (reference sequence). The CDR3 is 15 residues long. V lost 2 bases and J lost 8, with 16 bases in between. CDR3 in amino acids: CASSLPLALGDEQFF. The CDR3 DNA reads as TGTGCCAGCAGCTTACCTCTAGCGTTAGGAGATGAGCAGTTCTTC.

Points on this clone: The sample holds other DNA sequences that translate to the same CDR3. The V and J genes are TRBV6-5 and TRBJ2-1; D gene unclear. The CDR3 spans 13 residues. V lost 2 bases and J 3 bases, leaving 5 bases between the germline ends. CDR1 is MNHEY, CDR2 SVGAGI, per germline. CDR3 protein: CASSYSIYNEQFF. The CDR3 DNA reads TGTGCCAGCAGTTACAGCATCTACAATGAGCAGTTCTTC.

This chain links TRBV6-5 with TRBJ1-2; D gene unclear. The CDR3 extends over 13 amino acids. Trimming removed 2 bases at V and 4 bases at J, with 8 bases between. Germline V gene data show CDR1 as MNHEY and CDR2 as SVGAGI. CDR3 region: CASSYRRSYGYTF. CDR3 bases: TGTGCCAGCAGTTACCGGCGGTCCTATGGCTACACCTTC.

This rearrangement joins TRBV6-6 to TRBJ2-3; 13 nucleotides agree with TRBD2. The CDR3 contains 16 residues. V was pared by 4 bases and J by 2 bases, with 3 bases of the junction left unmatched. Germline CDR1 and CDR2: MNHNY and SVGAGI (reference sequence). This CDR3 reads CASSSGTSGVTDTQYF. DNA of the CDR3: TGTGCCAGCAGTTCCGGGACTAGCGGGGTCACAGATACGCAGTATTTT.

J is TRBJ2-3 and V is TRBV25-1; D ambiguous. The CDR3 spans 13 residues. Trimming removed 2 bases from V and 0 bases from J, with 3 bases in between. CDR1 is MGHDK and CDR2 is SYGVNS in the germline V gene. The CDR3 loop is CASSEPSTDTQYF. The CDR3 region has the DNA TGTGCCAGCAGTGAACCTAGCACAGATACGCAGTATTTT. The full variable domain, in which reference TRBV25-1 and TRBJ2-3 provide the parts outside the CDR3, is EADIYQTPRYLVIGTGKKITLECSQTMGHDKMYWYQQDPGMELHLIHYSYGVNSTEKGDLSSESTVSRIRTEHFPLTLESARPSHTSQYLCASSEPSTDTQYFGPGTRLTVL.

Comments on this clone: In the same sample, other DNA sequences code for this CDR3. The chain couples TRBV6-5 to TRBJ2-7; 13 bases map to TRBD2. The CDR3 has 15 residues. Looked up from germline, CDR1 is MNHEY and CDR2 is SVGAGI. Trimming at V came to 5 bases and at J to 7 bases, leaving 8 bases not matched to a gene. The CDR3 sequence: CASSRWTSGGREQYF. CDR3 sequence (DNA): TGTGCCAGCAGTCGTTGGACTAGCGGGGGTAGGGAGCAGTACTTC.

V and J are TRBV28 and TRBJ1-3; D uncertain. The CDR3 covers 15 residues. Germline CDR1 reads MDHEN; CDR2 reads SYDVKM. Deletions cut 5 bases from V and 1 base from J, with 12 bases between. CDR3 bases: TGTGCCAGCAGTCCCCCCACTGTTTCTGGAAACACCATATATTTT. Encoded protein: CASSPPTVSGNTIYF.

The V call is TRBV11-2, the J call TRBJ2-3; D call uncertain. CDR1 is SGHAT and CDR2 is FQNNGV in the germline V gene. This CDR3 comprises 15 residues. V lost 1 base to trimming and J lost 5 bases, with 13 bases between them. As DNA, the CDR3 is TGTGCCAGCAGCTTAGTTTCTCGCTCTGGAGATACGCAGTATTTT. It translates to CASSLVSRSGDTQYF.

This clone occurred once. CDR3 bases: TGCGCCAGCAGCCCGGGCGGGGGTAGGTATGAGCAGTTCTTC. Residues: CASSPGGGRYEQFF. The J gene is TRBJ2-1, the V gene TRBV5-1; 7 positions agree with TRBD2. CDR3 length: 14 residues. The ends lost 4 bases at V and 8 bases at J; junction bases unmatched: 9. Per the germline V gene, CDR1 is SGHRS and CDR2 is YFSETQ.

The V call is TRBV19, the J call TRBJ1-4; the match to TRBD1 covers 7 bases. Unmatched junction bases numbered 9, after V lost 3 bases and J lost 2 bases. Germline-derived CDR1 and CDR2 are LNHDA and SQIVND (reference sequence). This CDR3 has 17 amino acids. The CDR3 loop is CASSIPPRGVTNEKLFF. The CDR3 DNA reads as TGTGCCAGTAGTATTCCCCCCAGGGGGGTGACTAATGAAAAACTGTTTTTT.